These 16 T cell receptor beta chains were sequenced from one sample in a study of shared clonotypes between healthy human individuals. Data came from immunoSEQ multiplex PCR; TCRdb stores just in-frame clones and leaves some out. Seen here are approximately 1,000,000 clones, approximately 77% observed once, and the top ten hold about 0.94%. The sequenced material came from memory CD4+ T cells from PBMCs. Subset of the sample: CD45RA-negative fraction. The receptors stem from a man aged 18 to 29 in good health. Some clones in this sample may be carry-over from other donors' samples.

The V call is TRBV19, the J call TRBJ2-2; 8 nucleotides line up with TRBD2. This CDR3 is 16 amino acids long. With 8 bases clipped from V and 4 bases from J, the junction kept 12 bases outside the gene matches. Germline CDR1 is LNHDA and CDR2 is SQIVND (reference sequence). The CDR3 protein is CASANLAGWGTGELFF. DNA of the CDR3: TGTGCCAGTGCAAATTTAGCGGGATGGGGCACCGGGGAGCTGTTTTTT.

The chain is built from TRBV2 and TRBJ2-5; D is perhaps TRBD1 (5 bases). V dropped 5 bases and J dropped 5 bases, with 12 bases sitting between them. The CDR3 loop spans 13 amino acids. Germline V gene data show CDR1 as SNHLY and CDR2 as FYNNEI. The CDR3 region is CASSPQGGETQYF. CDR3 DNA sequence: TGTGCCAGCAGTCCCCAGGGTGGGGAGACCCAGTACTTC. The complete variable domain, with remaining parts taken from reference TRBV2 and TRBJ2-5, reads EPEVTQTPSHQVTQMGQEVILRCVPISNHLYFYWYRQILGQKVEFLVSFYNNEISEKSEIFDDQFSVERPDGSNFTLKIRSTKLEDSAMYFCASSPQGGETQYFGPGTRLLVL.

This clone was observed once. CDR3 region: CASSMPTGVYNEQFF. CDR3 nucleotide sequence: TGTGCCAGTAGTATGCCGACAGGGGTATACAATGAGCAGTTCTTC. V and J are TRBV19 and TRBJ2-1; 8 bases match TRBD1. Germline CDR1 and CDR2: LNHDA and SQIVND (reference sequence). This CDR3 has 15 amino acids. The trim removed 3 bases at V and 4 bases at J, leaving 5 bases unmatched.

For this clone: This specimen includes other DNA sequences encoding the same CDR3. The chain links TRBV2 to TRBJ1-2; possible D gene TRBD1, 5 bases. Trimming cost V 5 bases and J 1 base, with 8 bases left between them. The CDR3 is 13 residues long. Germline assignment: CDR1 SNHLY and CDR2 FYNNEI. The CDR3: CASSRDGNYGYTF. CDR3 coding DNA: TGTGCCAGCAGTCGGGACGGTAACTATGGCTACACCTTC.

The genes are TRBV5-1 and TRBJ2-1; no definite D call. V lost 0 bases to trimming and J lost 10 bases, with 14 bases between them. CDR3 size: 14 residues. The germline V gene has CDR1 SGHRS and CDR2 YFSETQ. The CDR3 DNA is TGCGCCAGCAGCTTGGGGATGATAGCAAGGGAGCAGTTCTTC. Its translation: CASSLGMIAREQFF.

CDR3 in amino acids: CASSMTAEEQFF. The CDR3 nucleotides read TGTGCCAGCAGCATGACAGCCGAAGAGCAGTTCTTC. This chain links TRBV11-3 with TRBJ2-1, with a weak D call TRBD1 (5 bases). V was pared by 5 bases and J by 10 bases, with 12 bases between. This CDR3 has 12 residues. Germline-derived CDR1 and CDR2 are SGHNT and YENEEA.

This clone was detected once. The chain uses TRBV7-3 and TRBJ2-3; D gene uncertain. CDR1 and CDR2 (germline): SGHTA, FQGTGA. V lost 5 bases, J lost 6 bases, and 21 bases lay in between. CDR3 length: 16 amino acids. The CDR3 loop reads CASSNYHGSPSDTQYF. The CDR3 nucleotides are TGTGCCAGCAGCAATTACCACGGTAGTCCATCCGATACGCAGTATTTT.

This rearrangement joins TRBV27 to TRBJ2-7, with unresolved D. Germline V gene sequence: CDR1 MNHEY, CDR2 SMNVEV (reference sequence). V was cut by 0 bases and J by 9 bases, with 12 bases left in between. CDR3 length: 13 amino acids. The CDR3 nucleotides are TGTGCCAGCAGTTTATCGGGGATATCGGGGCAGTACTTC. As protein: CASSLSGISGQYF.

The V gene is TRBV19, the J gene TRBJ1-5; D not resolved. Looked up from germline, CDR1 is LNHDA and CDR2 is SQIVND (reference sequence). This CDR3 is 13 amino acids long. V was shortened by 4 bases and J by 3 bases, with 7 bases between the two germline ends. The CDR3 is CASSTRHNQPQHF. The CDR3 DNA follows: TGTGCCAGTAGTACCCGCCACAATCAGCCCCAGCATTTT.

The chain recombines TRBV12-5 with TRBJ2-3, with TRBD2 matching over 14 bases. The CDR3 is 19 residues long. CDR1 and CDR2 (germline): LGHNT, FRNRAP. Trimming cost V 1 base and J 2 bases; bases outside gene matches: 8. The CDR3 DNA sequence: TGTGCTAGTGGTTTGGATAGACTAGCGGGAGGGGGGAACACAGATACGCAGTATTTT. Translation: CASGLDRLAGGGNTDTQYF.

The gene calls are TRBV19 and TRBJ2-7, with D unresolved. Deletions cut 5 bases from V and 3 bases from J, with 14 bases between. In germline, CDR1 is LNHDA, CDR2 SQIVND (reference sequence). The CDR3 totals 14 residues. The CDR3 is CASSPERFNYEQYF. Here the CDR3 DNA reads TGTGCCAGTAGTCCAGAGCGTTTTAACTACGAGCAGTACTTC. Supplemented by reference TRBV19 and TRBJ2-7, the full variable domain reads DGGITQSPKYLFRKEGQNVTLSCEQNLNHDAMYWYRQDPGQGLRLIYYSQIVNDFQKGDIAEGYSVSREKKESFPLTVTSAQKNPTAFYLCASSPERFNYEQYFGPGTRLTVT.

This clone was seen only once. The chain links TRBV6-5 to TRBJ2-1; TRBD2 aligns across 8 bases. The CDR3 is 15 amino acids. Unmatched junction bases numbered 12, after V lost 6 bases and J lost 8 bases. Germline lookup yields CDR1 MNHEY and CDR2 SVGAGI. The CDR3 is CASRTRGLGNHEQFF. Written as DNA, the CDR3 is TGTGCCAGCAGAACTAGGGGACTAGGTAACCATGAGCAGTTCTTC.

The chain recombines TRBV5-1 with TRBJ1-2; D is ambiguous. This CDR3 has 14 residues. The V and J ends lost 0 bases and 3 bases respectively, with 9 bases between them. Germline lookup yields CDR1 SGHRS and CDR2 YFSETQ. CDR3 bases: TGCGCCAGCAGCTTGGGGTCTAAGGACTATGGCTACACCTTC. Amino acids: CASSLGSKDYGYTF.

This chain links TRBV7-8 with TRBJ2-3, with 11 bases identical to TRBD2. Trimming at V came to 5 bases and at J to 4 bases, leaving 8 bases not matched to a gene. Germline V gene data show CDR1 as SGHVS and CDR2 as FQNEAQ. This CDR3 spans 16 amino acids. The CDR3 reads CASSDELAGAADTQYF. CDR3 DNA: TGTGCCAGCAGCGACGAACTAGCGGGAGCTGCAGATACGCAGTATTTT.

The gene calls are TRBV5-4 and TRBJ2-2; 10 bases line up with TRBD2. Germline V gene sequence: CDR1 SGHNT, CDR2 YYREEE (reference sequence). V was clipped by 2 bases and J by 4 bases; unmatched bases: 2. There are 15 residues in the CDR3. The CDR3 DNA sequence: TGTGCCAGCAGCTTAGCGGGAGGGGTCACCGGGGAGCTGTTTTTT. Translating gives CASSLAGGVTGELFF.

This clone was seen more than once but under ten times. Additional DNA sequences in this sample encode the identical CDR3. The chain links TRBV4-1 to TRBJ2-1; unclear D gene. The ends were cut back, 1 base at V and 0 bases at J, with 10 bases in the middle. CDR1 MGHRA and CDR2 YSYEKL come from the germline V gene. The CDR3 consists of 16 residues. CDR3 amino acids: CASSQVNLVSYNEQFF. The CDR3 bases are TGCGCCAGCAGCCAAGTAAACCTAGTCTCCTACAATGAGCAGTTCTTC.